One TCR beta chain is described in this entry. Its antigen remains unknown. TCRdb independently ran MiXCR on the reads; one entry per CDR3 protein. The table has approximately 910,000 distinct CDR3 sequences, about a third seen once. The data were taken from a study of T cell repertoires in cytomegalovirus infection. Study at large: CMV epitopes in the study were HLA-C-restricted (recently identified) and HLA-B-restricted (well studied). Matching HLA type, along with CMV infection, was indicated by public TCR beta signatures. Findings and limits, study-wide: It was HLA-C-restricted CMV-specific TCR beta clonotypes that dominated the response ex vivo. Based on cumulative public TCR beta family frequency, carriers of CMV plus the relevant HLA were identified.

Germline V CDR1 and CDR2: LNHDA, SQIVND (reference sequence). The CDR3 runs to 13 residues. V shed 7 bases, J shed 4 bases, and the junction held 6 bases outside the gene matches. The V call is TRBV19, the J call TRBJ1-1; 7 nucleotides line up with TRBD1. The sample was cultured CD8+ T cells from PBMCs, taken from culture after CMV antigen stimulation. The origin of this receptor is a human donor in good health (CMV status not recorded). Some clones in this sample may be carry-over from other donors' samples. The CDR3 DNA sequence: TGTGCCAGTATCCTCACAGGGGCCACTGAAGCTTTCTTT. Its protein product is CASILTGATEAFF. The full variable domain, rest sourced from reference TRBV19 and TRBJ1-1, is DGGITQSPKYLFRKEGQNVTLSCEQNLNHDAMYWYRQDPGQGLRLIYYSQIVNDFQKGDIAEGYSVSREKKESFPLTVTSAQKNPTAFYLCASILTGATEAFFGQGTRLTVV.